What follows is one T cell receptor (beta chain) and its context. Authors' methods: Reference gene primer amplification yielded estimated nucleated cell counts. Libraries were prepared by immunoSEQ multiplex PCR; TCRdb keeps only in-frame clonotypes and omits some of them. The D gene and trimming were derived from the DNA, and the V and J assignments and clone size from that table. Of some 60,000 clones detected, 65% to 90% appear once; the ten largest clones hold roughly 18%. From germline, CDR1 is SGHKS and CDR2 YYEKEE (reference sequence). The CDR3 is 13 residues long. Trimming stripped 2 bases from V and 5 bases from J, with 10 bases between. This sample is part of a study of blood T cell repertoires in COVID-19. Study information: Samples of COVID-19 (acute and convalescent) were obtained from the United States, Italy and Spain. PBMCs, B-cell-depleted T cells, or T cells provided the cDNA or gDNA that made up the material.

The receptor's source is a human donor in a cohort sampled during active COVID-19. The sequenced sample consisted of peripheral blood. V usage is TRBV5-5 and J usage is TRBJ1-2; D might be TRBD1 (5 bases). The CDR3 protein is CASSFTGLYGYTF. The CDR3 DNA reads TGTGCCAGCAGCTTCACAGGTTTATATGGCTACACCTTC.